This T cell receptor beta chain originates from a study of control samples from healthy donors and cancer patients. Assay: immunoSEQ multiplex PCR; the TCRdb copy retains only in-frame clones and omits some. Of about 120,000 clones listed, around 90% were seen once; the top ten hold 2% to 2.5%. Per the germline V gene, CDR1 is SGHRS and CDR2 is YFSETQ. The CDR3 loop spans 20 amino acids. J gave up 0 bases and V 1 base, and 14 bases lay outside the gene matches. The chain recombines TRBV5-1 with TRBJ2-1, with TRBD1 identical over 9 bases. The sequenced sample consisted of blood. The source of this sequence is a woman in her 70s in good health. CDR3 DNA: TGCGCCAGCAGCTTGCCAACTCCGGGACAGGGATGGAGCTCCTACAATGAGCAGTTCTTC. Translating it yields CASSLPTPGQGWSSYNEQFF. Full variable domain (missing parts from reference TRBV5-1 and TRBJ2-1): KAGVTQTPRYLIKTRGQQVTLSCSPISGHRSVSWYQQTPGQGLQFLFEYFSETQRNKGNFPGRFSGRQFSNSRSEMNVSTLELGDSALYLCASSLPTPGQGWSSYNEQFFGPGTRLTVL.